This TCR beta chain originates from a study of response to subunit inactivated influenza vaccine. Broader study findings: The authors proposed limited new T cell recruitment per seasonal influenza vaccination.

From germline, CDR1 is MNHEY and CDR2 SVGAGI. The CDR3 has 13 amino acids. Trimming took 0 bases from V and 7 from J, leaving 8 bases between them. TCRdb ran MiXCR on the RT-PCR reads and lists one entry per CDR3 protein. Of under 850,000 distinct CDR3 sequences detected, 15% to 20% appear once; the ten largest clones hold approximately 10%. This clonotype was seen repeatedly, ten times or more. What it binds is not known. This chain uses TRBV6-5 with TRBJ2-3; D ambiguous. This receptor was identified in a man aged 45 to 65 who received an inactivated influenza vaccine. The specimen was PBMCs from blood, collected 4 to 6 days after vaccination. This CDR3 reads CASSYSPQNTQYF. CDR3 sequence (DNA): TGTGCCAGCAGTTACTCGCCACAAAATACGCAGTATTTT.